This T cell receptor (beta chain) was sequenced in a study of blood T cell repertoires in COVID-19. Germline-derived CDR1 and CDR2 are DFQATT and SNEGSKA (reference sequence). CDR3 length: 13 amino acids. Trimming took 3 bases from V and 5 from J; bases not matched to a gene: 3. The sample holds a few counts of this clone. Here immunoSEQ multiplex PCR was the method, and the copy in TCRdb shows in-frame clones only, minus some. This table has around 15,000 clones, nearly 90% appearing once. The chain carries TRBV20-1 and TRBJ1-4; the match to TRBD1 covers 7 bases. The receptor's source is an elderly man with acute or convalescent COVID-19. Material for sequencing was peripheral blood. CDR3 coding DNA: TGCAGTGCTAGTGAGGGGGCGAATGAAAAACTGTTTTTT. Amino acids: CSASEGANEKLFF.